What follows is one T cell receptor beta chain and its context. What it binds is not known. The method was immunoSEQ multiplex PCR; TCRdb's version includes in-frame clones alone and lacks a portion of them. This sample has 400,000 to 500,000 clones, with around nine tenths found just once. Germline V gene data show CDR1 as LGHNA and CDR2 as YSLEER. Losses at the gene ends were 0 bases for V and 4 bases for J; bases not matched to a gene: 11. The CDR3 runs 17 residues. This sample stems from a study of Ad26.COV2.S vaccination and SARS-CoV-2 variants. Study-wide findings and caveats: Responses of spike-specific T cells (both CD8+ and CD4+) reportedly showed substantial breadth after vaccination. Vaccine recipients surpassed placebo recipients in spike-specific TCR breadth.

The treatment was: some 20 received Ad26.COV2.S at low or high dose, single or two shots; several received placebo; per-sample allocation not given. The study sampled participants on day 63 after the first vaccine or placebo injection. An Ad26 vector expressing Wuhan-strain SARS-CoV-2 spike constituted the vaccine. The gene calls are TRBV4-3 and TRBJ1-2; 7 nucleotides align to TRBD1. This clonotype originated in a person aged 18-65 years who received the Ad26.COV2.S COVID-19 vaccine or a placebo. This sample comprised peripheral blood, obtained in a trial of Ad26.COV2.S vaccine versus placebo. The CDR3 sequence is CASSQDLEGGRVYGYTF. For the CDR3, the DNA is TGCGCCAGCAGCCAAGATTTGGAAGGGGGCAGGGTCTATGGCTACACCTTC.